This TCR beta chain was sequenced during a study of low-dose radiotherapy and immunotherapy resistance in tumors. Study information: It was 1 Gy per fraction every two weeks that Cohort 2 received, adding up to 13 Gy over 26 weeks. Patients were given intravenous nivolumab 240 mg every two weeks plus ipilimumab 1 mg/kg every six weeks.

This clonotype has ten or more counts. TRAV- and TRBV-specific primers were used for first-strand cDNA, which covered alpha and beta chains. PCR amplification of the TCRs was performed with Phusion for 20 PCR cycles, and it relied on a constant-region primer together with a V-primer adapter. TCRdb ran MiXCR on the reads and lists one entry per CDR3 protein. The profile shows tens of thousands of distinct CDR3 sequences, 26% of them singletons. Specified time point: before trial treatment. The therapy administered to donors comprised nivolumab, ipilimumab, aspirin, low-dose cyclophosphamide and low-dose radiotherapy. The sample consisted of PBMCs, taken before treatment. The TCR was taken from a male donor with rectosigmoid adenocarcinoma.

The DNA of the CDR3 is TGTGCCAGCAGCCGAGATCGCGAGACAGGGGTGCAGTATTTT. It encodes CASSRDRETGVQYF. The rearrangement joins TRBV4-2 to TRBJ2-3; TRBD1 matches 8 bases. This CDR3 has 14 amino acids. With V trimmed by 4 bases and J by 11 bases, 11 bases remained unmatched. CDR1 LGHNA and CDR2 YNFKEQ come from the germline V gene.